Shown below are 2 T cell receptor beta chains from a single sample sequenced in a study of patients and donors after allogeneic stem cell transplantation (TCRdb year 2020). The library was produced with RT-PCR. Reads for this sample came from a NextSeq 550. TCRdb reran the public reads through fastp at Q25 and MiXCR, keeping productive beta chains. Each CDR3 protein appears once, grouped with its most common genes and DNA. A total of 150,000 to 200,000 distinct CDR3 sequences appear in this sample, more than 20% of them only once. The ten largest clonotypes hold roughly 26% of the sample. Sequencing was carried out using blood, either unsorted or a sorted T cell fraction (not recorded which). These receptors were collected from a human donor who was either an allogeneic HSCT recipient or a stem cell or donor lymphocyte infusion donor (not recorded which). It is not recorded whose cells these are; they may come from a transplant donor.

The rearrangement joins TRBV13 to TRBJ2-7; D might be TRBD2 (6 bases). The CDR3 totals 15 residues. CDR1 is PRHDT and CDR2 is FYEKMQ in the germline V gene (reference sequence). The V end lost 5 bases, the J end lost 1 base, and 15 bases lay between the germline ends. CDR3 protein: CASSHSGAPSYEQYF. The CDR3 DNA sequence: TGTGCCAGCAGCCATAGCGGAGCTCCTTCCTACGAGCAGTACTTC.

This clonotype was counted many times. This chain joins TRBV24-1 and TRBJ1-3; D is unresolved. CDR1 KGHDR and CDR2 SFDVKD come from the germline V gene. The length of the CDR3 is 13 residues. With 1 base removed from V and 3 bases from J, the gap between germline ends came to 3 bases. In DNA form, the CDR3 reads TGTGCCACCAGTGATTTCGGTGGAAACACCATATATTTT. Protein sequence: CATSDFGGNTIYF.